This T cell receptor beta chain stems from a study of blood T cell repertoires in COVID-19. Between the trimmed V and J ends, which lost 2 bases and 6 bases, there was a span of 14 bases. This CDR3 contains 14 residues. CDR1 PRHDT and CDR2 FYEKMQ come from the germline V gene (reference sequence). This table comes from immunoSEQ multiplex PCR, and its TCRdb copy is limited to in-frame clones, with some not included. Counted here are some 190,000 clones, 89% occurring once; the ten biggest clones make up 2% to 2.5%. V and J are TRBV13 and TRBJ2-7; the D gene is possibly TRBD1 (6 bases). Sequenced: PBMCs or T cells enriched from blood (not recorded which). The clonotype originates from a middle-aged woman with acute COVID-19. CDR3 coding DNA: TGTGCCAGCAGCTTAAATCTCAGGGGTCCCGAGCAGTACTTC. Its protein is CASSLNLRGPEQYF.